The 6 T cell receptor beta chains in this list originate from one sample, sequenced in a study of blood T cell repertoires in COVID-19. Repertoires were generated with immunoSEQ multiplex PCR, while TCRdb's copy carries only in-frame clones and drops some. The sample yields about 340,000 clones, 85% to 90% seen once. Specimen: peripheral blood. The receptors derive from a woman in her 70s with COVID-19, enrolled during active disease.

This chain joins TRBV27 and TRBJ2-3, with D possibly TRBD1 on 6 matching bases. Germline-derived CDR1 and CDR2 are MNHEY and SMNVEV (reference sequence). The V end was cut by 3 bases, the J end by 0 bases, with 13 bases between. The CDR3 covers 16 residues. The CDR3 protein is CASSFEGELSTDTQYF. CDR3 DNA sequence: TGTGCCAGCAGTTTTGAGGGGGAGCTTAGCACAGATACGCAGTATTTT.

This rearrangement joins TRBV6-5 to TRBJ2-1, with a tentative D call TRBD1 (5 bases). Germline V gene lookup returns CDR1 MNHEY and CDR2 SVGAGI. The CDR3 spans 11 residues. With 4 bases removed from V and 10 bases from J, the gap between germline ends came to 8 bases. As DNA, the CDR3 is TGTGCCAGCAGTTCCCGACAGGAGCAGTTCTTC. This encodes CASSSRQEQFF.

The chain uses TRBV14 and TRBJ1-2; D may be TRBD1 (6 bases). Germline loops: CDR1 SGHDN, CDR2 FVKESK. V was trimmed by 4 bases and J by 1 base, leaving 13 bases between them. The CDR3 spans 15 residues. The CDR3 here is CASSPLRGDNYGYTF. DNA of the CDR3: TGTGCCAGCAGCCCCCTCAGGGGCGATAACTATGGCTACACCTTC.

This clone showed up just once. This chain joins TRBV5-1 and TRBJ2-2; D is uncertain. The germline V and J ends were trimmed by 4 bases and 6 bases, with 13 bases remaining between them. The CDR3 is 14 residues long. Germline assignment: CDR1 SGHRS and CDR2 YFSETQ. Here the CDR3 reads CASSLSLPSGELFF. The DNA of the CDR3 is TGCGCCAGCAGCCTATCCTTGCCCTCCGGGGAGCTGTTTTTT.

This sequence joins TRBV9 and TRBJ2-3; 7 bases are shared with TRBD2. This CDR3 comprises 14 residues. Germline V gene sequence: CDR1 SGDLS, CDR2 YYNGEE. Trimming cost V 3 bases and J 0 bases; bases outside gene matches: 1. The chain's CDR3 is CASSASGSTDTQYF. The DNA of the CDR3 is TGTGCCAGCAGCGCTAGCGGTAGCACAGATACGCAGTATTTT.

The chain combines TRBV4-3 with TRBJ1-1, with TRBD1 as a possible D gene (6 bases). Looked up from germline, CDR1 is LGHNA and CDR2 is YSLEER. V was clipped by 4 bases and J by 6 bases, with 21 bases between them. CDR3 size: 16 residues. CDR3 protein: CASSPVGSQGRSEAFF. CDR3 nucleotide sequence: TGCGCCAGCAGCCCGGTCGGGTCCCAGGGGCGCTCTGAAGCTTTCTTT.